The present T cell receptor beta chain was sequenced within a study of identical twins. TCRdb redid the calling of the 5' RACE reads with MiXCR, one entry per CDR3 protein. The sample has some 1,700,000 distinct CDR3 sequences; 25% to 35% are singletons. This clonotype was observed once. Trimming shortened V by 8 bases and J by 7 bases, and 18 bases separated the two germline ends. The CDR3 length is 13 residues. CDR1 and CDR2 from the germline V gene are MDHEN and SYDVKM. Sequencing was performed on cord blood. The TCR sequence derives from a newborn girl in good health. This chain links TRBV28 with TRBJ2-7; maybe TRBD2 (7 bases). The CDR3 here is CASERGGYNEQYF. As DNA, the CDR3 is TGTGCCAGCGAGAGGGGGGGATACAATGAGCAGTACTTC. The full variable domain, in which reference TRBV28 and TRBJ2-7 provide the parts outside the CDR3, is DVKVTQSSRYLVKRTGEKVFLECVQDMDHENMFWYRQDPGLGLRLIYFSYDVKMKEKGDIPEGYSVSREKKERFSLILESASTNQTSMYLCASERGGYNEQYFGPGTRLTVT.